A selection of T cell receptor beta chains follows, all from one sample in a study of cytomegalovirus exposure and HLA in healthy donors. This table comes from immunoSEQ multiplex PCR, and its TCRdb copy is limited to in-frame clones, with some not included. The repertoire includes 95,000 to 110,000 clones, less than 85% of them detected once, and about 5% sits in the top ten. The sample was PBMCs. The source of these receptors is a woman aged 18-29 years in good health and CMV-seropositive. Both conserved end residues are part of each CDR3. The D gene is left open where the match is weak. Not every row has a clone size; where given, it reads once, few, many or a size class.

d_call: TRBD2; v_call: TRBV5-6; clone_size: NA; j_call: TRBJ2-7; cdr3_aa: CASSLPRGSSYEQYF; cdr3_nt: TGTGCCAGCAGCTTGCCTCGCGGGAGTAGTTACGAGCAGTACTTC
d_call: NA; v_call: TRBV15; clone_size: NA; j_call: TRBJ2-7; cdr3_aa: CATSRDRDSYEQYF; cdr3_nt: TGTGCCACCAGCAGAGATCGGGACTCCTACGAGCAGTACTTC
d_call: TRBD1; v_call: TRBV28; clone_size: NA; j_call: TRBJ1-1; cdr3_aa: CASTPGQGAGGEAFF; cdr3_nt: TGTGCCAGCACCCCGGGACAGGGGGCAGGGGGTGAAGCTTTCTTT
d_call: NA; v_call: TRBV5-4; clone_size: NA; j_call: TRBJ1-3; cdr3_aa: CASSLDSTGNTIYF; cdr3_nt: TGTGCCAGCAGCCTCGACAGCACTGGAAACACCATATATTTT
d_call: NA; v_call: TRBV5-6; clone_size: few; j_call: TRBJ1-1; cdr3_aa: CASSYGITEAFF; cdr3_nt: TGTGCCAGCAGCTACGGGATCACTGAAGCTTTCTTT
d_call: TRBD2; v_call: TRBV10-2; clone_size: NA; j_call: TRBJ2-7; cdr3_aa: CASSVAGGSYEQYF; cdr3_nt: TGCGCCAGCAGTGTAGCGGGAGGGAGCTACGAGCAGTACTTC
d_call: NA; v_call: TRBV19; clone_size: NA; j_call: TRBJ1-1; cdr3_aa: CASSSPGLNTEAFF; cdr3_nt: TGTGCCAGTAGTAGTCCGGGGTTGAACACTGAAGCTTTCTTT
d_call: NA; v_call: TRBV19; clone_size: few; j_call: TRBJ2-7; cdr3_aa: CASSMFRHESSSYEQYF; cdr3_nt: TGTGCCAGTAGTATGTTTAGACACGAATCCTCCTCCTACGAGCAGTACTTC
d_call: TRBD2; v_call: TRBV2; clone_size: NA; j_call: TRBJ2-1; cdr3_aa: CASHPGTSGRVEQFF; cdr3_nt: TGTGCCAGCCATCCTGGGACTAGCGGGAGGGTTGAGCAGTTCTTC
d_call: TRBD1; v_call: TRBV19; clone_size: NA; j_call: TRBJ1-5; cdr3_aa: CASSRDSNSNQPQHF; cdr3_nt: TGTGCCAGTAGTAGGGACAGCAATAGCAATCAGCCCCAGCATTTT
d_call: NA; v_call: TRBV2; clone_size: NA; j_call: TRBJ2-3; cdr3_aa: CASSEGVAPSTDTQYF; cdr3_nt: TGTGCCAGCAGTGAAGGGGTAGCACCGAGCACAGATACGCAGTATTTT
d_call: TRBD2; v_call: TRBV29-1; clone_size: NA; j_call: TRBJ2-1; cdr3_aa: CSVGRTSSDEQFF; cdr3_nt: TGCAGCGTTGGTAGGACTAGCTCGGATGAGCAGTTCTTC
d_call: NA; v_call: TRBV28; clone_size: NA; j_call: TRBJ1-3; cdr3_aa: CASSVDAPLTGPFSNTIYF; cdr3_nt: TGTGCCAGCAGCGTCGACGCCCCTTTAACAGGGCCCTTTAGTAACACCATATATTTT
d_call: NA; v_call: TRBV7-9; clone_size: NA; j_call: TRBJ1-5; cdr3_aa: CASSATGSNQPQHF; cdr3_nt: TGTGCCAGCAGCGCTACAGGGAGTAATCAGCCCCAGCATTTT
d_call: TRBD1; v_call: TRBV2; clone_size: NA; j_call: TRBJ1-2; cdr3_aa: CASSGQGTANYGYTF; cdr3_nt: TGTGCCAGCAGTGGACAGGGAACCGCTAACTATGGCTACACCTTC
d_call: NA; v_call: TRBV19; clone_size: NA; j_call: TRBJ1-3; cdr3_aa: CASSISPENTIYF; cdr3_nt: TGTGCCAGTAGTATCAGTCCAGAAAACACCATATATTTT
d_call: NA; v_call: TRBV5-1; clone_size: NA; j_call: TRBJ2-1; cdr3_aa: CASSLGPGDEQFF; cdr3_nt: TGCGCCAGCAGCTTGGGACCAGGGGATGAGCAGTTCTTC
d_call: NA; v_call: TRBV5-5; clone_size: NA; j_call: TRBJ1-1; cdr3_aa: CASSRGTEAFF; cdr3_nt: TGTGCCAGCAGCAGGGGGACTGAAGCTTTCTTT
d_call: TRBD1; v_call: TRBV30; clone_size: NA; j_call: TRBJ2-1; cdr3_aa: CAWIQGGNEQFF; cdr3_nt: TGTGCCTGGATACAGGGGGGCAATGAGCAGTTCTTC
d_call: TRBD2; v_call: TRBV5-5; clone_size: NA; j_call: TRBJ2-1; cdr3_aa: CASSPDGGTSGFYNEQFF; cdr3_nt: TGTGCCAGCAGCCCGGACGGGGGGACTAGCGGATTTTACAATGAGCAGTTCTTC
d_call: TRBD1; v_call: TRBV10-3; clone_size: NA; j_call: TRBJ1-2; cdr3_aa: CAISPNTGAEGYTF; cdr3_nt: TGTGCCATCAGTCCAAATACAGGGGCTGAAGGCTACACCTTC
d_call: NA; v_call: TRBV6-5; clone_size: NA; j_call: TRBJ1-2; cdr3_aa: CASRDSDYGYTF; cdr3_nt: TGTGCCAGCAGGGACAGTGACTATGGCTACACCTTC
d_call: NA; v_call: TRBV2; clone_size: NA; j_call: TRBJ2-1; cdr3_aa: CASSSRTVYEQFF; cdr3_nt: TGTGCCAGCAGCTCTCGGACAGTTTATGAGCAGTTCTTC
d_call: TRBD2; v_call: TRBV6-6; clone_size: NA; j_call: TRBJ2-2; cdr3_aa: CASSYYSGRQTGELFF; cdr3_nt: TGTGCCAGCAGTTACTATAGCGGGAGGCAGACCGGGGAGCTGTTTTTT
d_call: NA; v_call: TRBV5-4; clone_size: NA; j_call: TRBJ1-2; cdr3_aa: CASSTQGADPGYTF; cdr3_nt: TGTGCCAGCAGCACACAGGGCGCCGATCCGGGCTACACCTTC
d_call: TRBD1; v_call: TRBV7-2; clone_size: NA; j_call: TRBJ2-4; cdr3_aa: CASSLFKGAPKNIQYF; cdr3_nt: TGTGCCAGCAGCTTGTTCAAGGGGGCACCCAAAAACATTCAGTACTTC
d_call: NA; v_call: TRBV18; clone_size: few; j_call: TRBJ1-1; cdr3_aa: CASSPVQGRAMNTEAFF; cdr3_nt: TGTGCCAGCTCACCTGTGCAGGGAAGGGCTATGAACACTGAAGCTTTCTTT
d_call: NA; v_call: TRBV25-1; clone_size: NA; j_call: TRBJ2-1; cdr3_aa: CASSEFRGNYNEQFF; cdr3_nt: TGTGCCAGCAGTGAATTTAGGGGGAACTACAATGAGCAGTTCTTC
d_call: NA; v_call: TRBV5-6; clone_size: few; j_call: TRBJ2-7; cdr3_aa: CASSLSRGSYEQYF; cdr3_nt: TGTGCCAGCAGCTTGAGCAGGGGATCCTACGAGCAGTACTTC
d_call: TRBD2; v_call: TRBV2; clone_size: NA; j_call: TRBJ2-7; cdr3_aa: CASSETSGYSYEQYF; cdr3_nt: TGTGCCAGCAGTGAGACTAGCGGGTACTCCTACGAGCAGTACTTC
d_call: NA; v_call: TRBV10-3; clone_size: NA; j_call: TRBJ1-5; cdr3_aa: CAISESKDNSNQPQHF; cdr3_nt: TGTGCCATCAGTGAGTCGAAGGACAATAGCAATCAGCCCCAGCATTTT
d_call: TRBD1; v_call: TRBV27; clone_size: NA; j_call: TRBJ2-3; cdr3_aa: CASSLAQGRTDTQYF; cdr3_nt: TGTGCCAGCAGTTTAGCACAGGGGAGAACAGATACGCAGTATTTT
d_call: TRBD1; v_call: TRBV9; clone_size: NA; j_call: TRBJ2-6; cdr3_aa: CASSKGQGNGANVLTF; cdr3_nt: TGTGCCAGCAGCAAGGGACAGGGTAACGGGGCCAACGTCCTGACTTTC
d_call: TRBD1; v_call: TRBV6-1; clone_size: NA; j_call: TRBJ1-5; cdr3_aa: CASREGQGLNQPQHF; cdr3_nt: TGTGCCAGCAGAGAGGGACAGGGCTTGAATCAGCCCCAGCATTTT
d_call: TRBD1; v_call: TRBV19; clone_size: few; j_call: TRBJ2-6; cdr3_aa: CASSMVRDSRYSGANVLTF; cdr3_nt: TGTGCCAGTAGTATGGTTAGGGACAGCCGTTACTCTGGGGCCAACGTCCTGACTTTC
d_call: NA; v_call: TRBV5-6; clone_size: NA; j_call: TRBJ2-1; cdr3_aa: CASSSPAGGTGEFF; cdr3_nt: TGTGCCAGCAGCTCGCCGGCGGGGGGGACAGGGGAGTTCTTC
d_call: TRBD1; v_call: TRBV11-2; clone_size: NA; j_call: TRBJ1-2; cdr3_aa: CASSQGQGGGYTF; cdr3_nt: TGTGCCAGCAGCCAAGGACAGGGTGGAGGCTACACCTTC
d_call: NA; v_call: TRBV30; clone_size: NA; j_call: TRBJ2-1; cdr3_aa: CAWKGQGGLGEQFF; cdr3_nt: TGTGCCTGGAAGGGCCAGGGGGGCCTAGGTGAGCAGTTCTTC
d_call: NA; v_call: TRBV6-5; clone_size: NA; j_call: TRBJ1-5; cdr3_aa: CATRKELYSNQPQHF; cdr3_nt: TGTGCCACCCGGAAGGAGCTTTATAGCAATCAGCCCCAGCATTTT
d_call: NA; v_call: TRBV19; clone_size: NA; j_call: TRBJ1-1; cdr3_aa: CASTTGSRDTEAFF; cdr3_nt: TGTGCCAGTACAACAGGGAGCCGGGACACTGAAGCTTTCTTT
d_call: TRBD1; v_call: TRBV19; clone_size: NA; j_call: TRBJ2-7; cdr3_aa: CAGTGGTSGSYEQYF; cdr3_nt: TGTGCTGGGACAGGGGGGACCTCGGGTTCCTACGAGCAGTACTTC
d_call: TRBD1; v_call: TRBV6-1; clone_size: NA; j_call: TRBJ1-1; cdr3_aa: CAIGQGNTEAFF; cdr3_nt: TGTGCCATCGGACAGGGGAACACTGAAGCTTTCTTT
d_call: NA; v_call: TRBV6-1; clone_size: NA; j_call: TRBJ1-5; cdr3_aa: CASRGRVGLYSNQPQHF; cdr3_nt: TGTGCCAGCCGTGGCAGGGTAGGGCTATATAGCAATCAGCCCCAGCATTTT